This T cell receptor (beta chain) was recorded in a study of cytomegalovirus exposure and HLA in healthy donors. Study-wide points: The classifier reportedly diagnosed cytomegalovirus status with high sensitivity and specificity. Across donors, presence/absence analyses took sequencing depth to be roughly uniform.

The PCR made use of 60 Vbeta and 13 Jbeta primers. The table came from immunoSEQ multiplex PCR; TCRdb's copy has only in-frame clones and leaves some out. The sample has some 150,000 clones; approximately 72% are singletons. In its sample, this clone was seen a few times. As yet, its antigen is unknown. The clonotype comes from a man between 18 and 29 years old in good health and CMV-seronegative. The sample was PBMCs.

CDR3 in DNA: TGCAGCGTTGGACTATCAGGGGCAAACTCAGATACGCAGTATTTT. Protein product: CSVGLSGANSDTQYF. The chain links TRBV29-1 to TRBJ2-3, with D perhaps TRBD1 (6 bases). Germline lookup yields CDR1 SQVTM and CDR2 ANQGSEA. The CDR3 sequence is 15 residues long. The V end was cut by 4 bases, the J end by 4 bases, with 18 bases between.